This TCR beta chain was observed in a study of blood T cell repertoires in COVID-19. For the study at large: Acute and convalescent COVID-19 samples came from the United States, Italy and Spain.

J was trimmed by 8 bases and V by 5 bases; bases with no gene match: 5. The CDR3 length is 13 residues. From germline, CDR1 is MNHEY and CDR2 SVGAGI. Original processing methods: Using reference gene primer amplification, nucleated cell counts were estimated. Data came from immunoSEQ multiplex PCR; TCRdb stores just in-frame clones and leaves some out. That table supplies the V and J calls and clone size; D and trimming were determined from the DNA. The sample lists fewer than 250,000 clones; about nine tenths were seen once. This clonotype originated in a woman aged 70-85 years with acute or convalescent COVID-19. Sequencing was done on a sample of peripheral blood. The chain is built from TRBV6-5 and TRBJ1-4; 7 nucleotides match TRBD1. The CDR3: CASSRQGGEKLFF. The CDR3 nucleotides read TGTGCCAGCAGTCGACAGGGAGGAGAAAAACTGTTTTTT.